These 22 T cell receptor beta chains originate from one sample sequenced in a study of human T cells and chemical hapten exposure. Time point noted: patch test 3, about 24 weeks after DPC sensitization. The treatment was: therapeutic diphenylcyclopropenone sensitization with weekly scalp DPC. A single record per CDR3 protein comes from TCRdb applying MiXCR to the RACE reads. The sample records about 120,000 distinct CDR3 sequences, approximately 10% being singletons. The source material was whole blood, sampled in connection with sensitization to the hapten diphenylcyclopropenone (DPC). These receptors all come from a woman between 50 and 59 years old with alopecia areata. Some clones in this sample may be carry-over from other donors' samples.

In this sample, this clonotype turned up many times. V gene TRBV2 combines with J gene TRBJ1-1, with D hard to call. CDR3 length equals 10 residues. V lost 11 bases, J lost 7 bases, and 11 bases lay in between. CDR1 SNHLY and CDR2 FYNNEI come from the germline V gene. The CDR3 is CAPRRLEAFF. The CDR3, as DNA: TGTGCCCCCAGACGGCTTGAAGCTTTCTTT.

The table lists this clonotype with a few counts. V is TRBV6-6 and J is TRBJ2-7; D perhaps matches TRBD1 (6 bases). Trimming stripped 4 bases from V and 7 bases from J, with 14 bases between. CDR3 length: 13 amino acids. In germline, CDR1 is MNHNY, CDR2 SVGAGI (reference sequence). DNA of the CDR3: TGTGCCAGCAGTTCCGCCGGGACAAGGGAGCAGTACTTC. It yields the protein CASSSAGTREQYF.

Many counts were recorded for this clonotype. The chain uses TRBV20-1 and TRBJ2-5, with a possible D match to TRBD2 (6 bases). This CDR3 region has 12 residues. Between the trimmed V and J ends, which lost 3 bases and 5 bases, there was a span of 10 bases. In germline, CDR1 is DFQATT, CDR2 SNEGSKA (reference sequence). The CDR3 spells CSASVLAETQYF. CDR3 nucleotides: TGCAGTGCTAGTGTCCTAGCGGAGACCCAGTACTTC.

The CDR3 nucleotides read TGCGCCAGCAGCCACCAGACAGGGAGGAATAATTCACCCCTCCACTTT. Translated: CASSHQTGRNNSPLHF. The rearrangement links TRBV4-1 to TRBJ1-6; TRBD1 aligns across 7 bases. V was pared by 3 bases and J by 5 bases, with 7 bases of the junction left unmatched. Germline CDR1 reads MGHRA; CDR2 reads YSYEKL. The CDR3 has 16 residues.

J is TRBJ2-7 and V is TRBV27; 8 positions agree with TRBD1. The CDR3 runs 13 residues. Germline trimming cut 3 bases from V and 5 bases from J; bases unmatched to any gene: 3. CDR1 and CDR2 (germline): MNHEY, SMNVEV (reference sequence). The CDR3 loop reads CASSLGRGHEQYF. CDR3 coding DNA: TGTGCCAGCAGTTTGGGCAGGGGGCACGAGCAGTACTTC.

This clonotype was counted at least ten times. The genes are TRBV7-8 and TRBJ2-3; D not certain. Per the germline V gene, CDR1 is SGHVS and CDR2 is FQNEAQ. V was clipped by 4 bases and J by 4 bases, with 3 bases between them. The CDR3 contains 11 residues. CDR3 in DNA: TGTGCCAGCAGCTCCCCAGATACGCAGTATTTT. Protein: CASSSPDTQYF.

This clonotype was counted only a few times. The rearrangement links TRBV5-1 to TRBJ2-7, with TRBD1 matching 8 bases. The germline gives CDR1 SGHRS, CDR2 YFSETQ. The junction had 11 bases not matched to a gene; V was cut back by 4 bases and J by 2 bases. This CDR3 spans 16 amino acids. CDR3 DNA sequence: TGCGCCAGCAGCCTGATGGTAGGACAGGGAGCCTACGAGCAGTACTTC. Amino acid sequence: CASSLMVGQGAYEQYF.

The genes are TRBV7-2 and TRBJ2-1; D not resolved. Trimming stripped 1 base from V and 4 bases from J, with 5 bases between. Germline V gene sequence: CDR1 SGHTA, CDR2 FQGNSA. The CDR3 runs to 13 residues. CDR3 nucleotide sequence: TGTGCCAGCAGCTTAGGCGATTACAATGAGCAGTTCTTC. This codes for CASSLGDYNEQFF.

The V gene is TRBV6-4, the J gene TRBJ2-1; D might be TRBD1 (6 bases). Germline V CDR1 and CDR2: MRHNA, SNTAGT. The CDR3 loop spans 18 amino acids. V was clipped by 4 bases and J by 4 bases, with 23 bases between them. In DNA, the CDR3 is TGTGCCAGCAGTGCGTACTCCTACAGGGCACAAAGATACAATGAGCAGTTCTTC. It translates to CASSAYSYRAQRYNEQFF.

The CDR3 sequence is CASRGVGLASTDTQYF. For the CDR3, the DNA is TGTGCCAGCCGGGGGGTAGGACTAGCGAGCACAGATACGCAGTATTTT. This sequence joins TRBV7-9 and TRBJ2-3, with 9 bases matching TRBD2. The germline V gene encodes CDR1 SEHNR and CDR2 FQNEAQ (reference sequence). V shed 8 bases, J shed 0 bases, and the junction held 9 bases outside the gene matches. The CDR3 spans 16 residues.

The CDR3 DNA reads as TGCGCCAGCAGCCAAGACAGACAGGGTGTCCTCTACGAGCAGTACTTC. This encodes CASSQDRQGVLYEQYF. The rearrangement joins TRBV4-1 to TRBJ2-7; 7 nucleotides agree with TRBD1. Germline V CDR1 and CDR2: MGHRA, YSYEKL. This CDR3 has 16 amino acids. The V gene end was trimmed by 0 bases and the J gene end by 3 bases; junction bases not matched to a gene: 8.

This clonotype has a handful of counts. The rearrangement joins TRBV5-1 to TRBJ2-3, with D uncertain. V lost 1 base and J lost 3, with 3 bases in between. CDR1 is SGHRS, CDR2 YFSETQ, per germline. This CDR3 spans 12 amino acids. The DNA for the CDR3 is TGCGCCAGCAGCTTGACAACAGATACGCAGTATTTT. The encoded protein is CASSLTTDTQYF.

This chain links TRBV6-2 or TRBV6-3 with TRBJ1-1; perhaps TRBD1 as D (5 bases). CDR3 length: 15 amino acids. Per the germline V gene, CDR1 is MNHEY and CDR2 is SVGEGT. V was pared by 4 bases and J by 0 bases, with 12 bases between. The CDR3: CASSSPTDMNTEAFF. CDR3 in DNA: TGTGCCAGCAGTTCTCCGACAGATATGAACACTGAAGCTTTCTTT.

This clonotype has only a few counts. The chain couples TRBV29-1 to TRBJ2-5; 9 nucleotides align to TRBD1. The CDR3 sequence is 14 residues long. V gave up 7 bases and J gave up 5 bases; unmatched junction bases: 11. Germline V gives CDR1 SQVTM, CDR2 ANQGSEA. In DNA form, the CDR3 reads TGCAGCGCCATCCCCGGGACAGGGTCTGAGACCCAGTACTTC. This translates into CSAIPGTGSETQYF.

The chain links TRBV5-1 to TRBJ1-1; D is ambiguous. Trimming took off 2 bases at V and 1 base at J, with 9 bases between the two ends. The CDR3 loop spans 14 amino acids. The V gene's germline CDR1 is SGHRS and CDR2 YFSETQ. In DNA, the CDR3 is TGCGCCAGCAGCTTCCAGTCTCAGAACACTGAAGCTTTCTTT. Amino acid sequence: CASSFQSQNTEAFF.

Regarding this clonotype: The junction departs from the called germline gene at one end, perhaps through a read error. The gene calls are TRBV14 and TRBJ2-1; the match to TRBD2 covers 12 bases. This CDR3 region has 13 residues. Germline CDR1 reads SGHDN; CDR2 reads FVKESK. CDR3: CASSQDLAGGPLF. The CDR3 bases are TGTGCCAGCAGCCAAGATCTAGCGGGGGGGCCCCTCTTC. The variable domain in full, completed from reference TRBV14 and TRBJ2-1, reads EAGVTQFPSHSVIEKGQTVTLRCDPISGHDNLYWYRRVMGKEIKFLLHFVKESKQDESGMPNNRFLAERTGGTYSTLKVQPAELEDSGVYFCASSQDLAGGPLFGPGTRLTVL.

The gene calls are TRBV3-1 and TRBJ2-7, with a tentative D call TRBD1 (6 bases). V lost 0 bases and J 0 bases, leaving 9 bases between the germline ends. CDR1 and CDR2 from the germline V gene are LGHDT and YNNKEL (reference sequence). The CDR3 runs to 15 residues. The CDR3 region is CASSQETGRSYEQYF. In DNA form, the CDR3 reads TGTGCCAGCAGCCAAGAGACAGGACGCTCCTACGAGCAGTACTTC.

CDR3 sequence reads: CASSFTVSSYEQYF. CDR3 in DNA: TGTGCCAGCAGTTTCACAGTGAGCTCCTACGAGCAGTACTTC. This chain joins TRBV12-3 or TRBV12-4 and TRBJ2-7; no definite D call. This CDR3 region has 14 residues. Deletions cut 3 bases from V and 0 bases from J, with 9 bases between.

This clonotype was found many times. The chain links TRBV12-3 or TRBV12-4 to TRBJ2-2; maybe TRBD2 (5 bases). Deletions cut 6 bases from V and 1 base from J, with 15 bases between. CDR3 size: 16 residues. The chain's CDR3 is CASSKRTGMNTGELFF. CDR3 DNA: TGTGCCAGCAGCAAAAGGACGGGAATGAACACCGGGGAGCTGTTTTTT.

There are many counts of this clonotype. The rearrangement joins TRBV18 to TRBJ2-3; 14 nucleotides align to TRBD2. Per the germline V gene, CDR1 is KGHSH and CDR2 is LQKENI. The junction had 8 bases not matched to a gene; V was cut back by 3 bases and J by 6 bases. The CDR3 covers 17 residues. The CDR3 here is CASSPGLAGVIHDTQYF. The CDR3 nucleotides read TGTGCCAGCTCACCGGGACTAGCGGGAGTAATTCACGATACGCAGTATTTT.

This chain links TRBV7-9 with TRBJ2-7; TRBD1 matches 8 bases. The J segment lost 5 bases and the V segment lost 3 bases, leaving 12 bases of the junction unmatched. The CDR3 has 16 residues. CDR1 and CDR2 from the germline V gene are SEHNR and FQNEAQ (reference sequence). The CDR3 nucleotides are TGTGCCAGCAGCTTCAGGGGGACAGGCGATCGTGACGAGCAGTACTTC. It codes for CASSFRGTGDRDEQYF.

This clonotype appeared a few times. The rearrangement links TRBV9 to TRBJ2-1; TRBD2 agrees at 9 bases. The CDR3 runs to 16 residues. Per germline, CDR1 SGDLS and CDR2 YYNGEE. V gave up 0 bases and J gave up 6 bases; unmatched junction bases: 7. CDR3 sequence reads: CASSVGLAGNINEQFF. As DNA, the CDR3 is TGTGCCAGCAGCGTAGGTCTAGCGGGAAACATCAATGAGCAGTTCTTC.